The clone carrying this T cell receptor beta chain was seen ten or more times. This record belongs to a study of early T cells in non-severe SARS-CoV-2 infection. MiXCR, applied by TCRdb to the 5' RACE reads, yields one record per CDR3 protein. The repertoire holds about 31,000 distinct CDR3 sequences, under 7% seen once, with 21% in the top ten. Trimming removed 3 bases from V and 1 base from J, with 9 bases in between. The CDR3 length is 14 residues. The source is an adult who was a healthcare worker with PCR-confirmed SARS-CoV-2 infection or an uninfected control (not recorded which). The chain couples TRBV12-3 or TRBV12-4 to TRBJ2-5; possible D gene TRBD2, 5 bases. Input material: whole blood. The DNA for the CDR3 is TGTGCCAGCAGTTTCCGGGCGGGCCAAGAGACCCAGTACTTC. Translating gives CASSFRAGQETQYF.